One sample yielded the 15 T cell receptor beta chains listed below, sequenced in a study of memory B cells and T cells in multiple sclerosis. Which antigens these TCRs recognize remains unknown. Repertoires were generated with immunoSEQ multiplex PCR, while TCRdb's copy carries only in-frame clones and drops some. The sample contains over 35,000 clones, roughly 82% of which appear only once. Stimulus-free culture yielded autoproliferating CFSE-dim and non-proliferating CFSE-high T cells, each sequenced separately. 5x10^7 CFSE-labeled PBMCs were cultured less than 8 days unstimulated, then replicate wells were pooled. The sequenced material came from PBMCs from blood kept in culture. Every receptor here comes from a human donor with multiple sclerosis.

The chain is built from TRBV9 and TRBJ1-2, with D maybe TRBD1 (5 bases). CDR1 SGDLS and CDR2 YYNGEE come from the germline V gene. V gave up 2 bases and J gave up 7 bases, with 12 bases separating them. CDR3 size: 13 residues. The CDR3 DNA follows: TGTGCCAGCAGCGTCGGATCCAGGGTTGGCTACACCTTC. Amino acids: CASSVGSRVGYTF.

The chain is built from TRBV4-3 and TRBJ2-1; D gene ambiguous. Deletions cut 0 bases from V and 12 bases from J, with 12 bases between. The CDR3 length is 13 residues. Germline loops: CDR1 LGHNA, CDR2 YSLEER. The CDR3 nucleotides are TGCGCCAGCAGCCAAGACCCCTTATCCGGGCAGTTCTTC. Translating it yields CASSQDPLSGQFF.

The V and J genes are TRBV6-5 and TRBJ2-2, with D uncertain. The length of the CDR3 is 14 residues. Germline assignment: CDR1 MNHEY and CDR2 SVGAGI. The ends were cut back, 2 bases at V and 8 bases at J, with 12 bases in the middle. In DNA form, the CDR3 reads TGTGCCAGCAGTTACCCCCCCACTGGGGGGGAGCTGTTTTTT. Residues: CASSYPPTGGELFF.

The chain couples TRBV4-2 to TRBJ2-1, with 8 bases matching TRBD2. Germline CDR1 and CDR2: LGHNA and YNFKEQ. With V trimmed by 3 bases and J by 4 bases, 8 bases remained unmatched. CDR3 length: 16 residues. CDR3 bases: TGTGCCAGCAGCCAGATTCAGCGGGGGATATACAATGAGCAGTTCTTC. Translating gives CASSQIQRGIYNEQFF.

The CDR3 DNA reads as TGTGCCTGGTCGCAGGGTGGTGAGACTGAAGCTTTCTTT. Protein product: CAWSQGGETEAFF. The chain combines TRBV30 with TRBJ1-1; D might be TRBD1 (5 bases). Trimming removed 5 bases at V and 5 bases at J, with 15 bases between. The CDR3 totals 13 residues. Per the germline V gene, CDR1 is GTSNPN and CDR2 is SVGIG (reference sequence).

The V and J genes are TRBV11-2 and TRBJ2-5; a weak D match, TRBD1 (6 bases). The CDR3 contains 15 residues. The V end was cut by 4 bases, the J end by 1 base, with 13 bases between. The germline gives CDR1 SGHAT, CDR2 FQNNGV. CDR3 loop: CASSYLWGPQETQYF. CDR3 DNA: TGTGCCAGCAGCTACCTATGGGGGCCCCAAGAGACCCAGTACTTC.

This chain links TRBV2 with TRBJ2-6, with TRBD1 matching over 7 bases. CDR3 length: 14 residues. The V gene end was trimmed by 5 bases and the J gene end by 5 bases; junction bases not matched to a gene: 3. Germline V gives CDR1 SNHLY, CDR2 FYNNEI. As DNA, the CDR3 is TGTGCCAGCAGTCTACAGGGGAGGGCCAACGTCCTGACTTTC. Residues: CASSLQGRANVLTF.

The chain combines TRBV1 with TRBJ1-2. TRBV1 is labeled a pseudogene. The CDR3 totals 12 residues. The CDR3 DNA sequence: TGCACCAGGGAGAGGGGGGGGTGTGGCTACACCTTC. It codes for CTRERGGCGYTF.

This clone turned up a few times. The rearrangement uses TRBV10-3 and TRBJ2-6; unclear D gene. Trimming removed 0 bases from V and 2 bases from J, with 5 bases in between. CDR3 size: 15 residues. In germline, CDR1 is ENHRY, CDR2 SYGVKD. The CDR3 sequence is CAISESDAGANVLTF. The CDR3 DNA sequence: TGTGCCATCAGTGAGTCAGACGCTGGGGCCAACGTCCTGACTTTC.

J is TRBJ2-1 and V is TRBV7-2; TRBD2 might be the D (6 bases). The CDR3 spans 13 residues. Germline V lookup: CDR1 SGHTA, CDR2 FQGNSA. V dropped 3 bases and J dropped 10 bases, with 13 bases sitting between them. The CDR3 reads CASSFNHGREQFF. CDR3 coding DNA: TGTGCCAGCAGCTTTAACCACGGGAGAGAGCAGTTCTTC.

The V call is TRBV5-1, the J call TRBJ2-3, with D hard to call. This CDR3 contains 15 residues. CDR1 and CDR2 (germline): SGHRS, YFSETQ. V shed 1 base and J shed 3 bases, with 12 bases lying between them. The CDR3 is CASSLLATATDTQYF. CDR3 DNA: TGCGCCAGCAGCTTGTTAGCAACGGCGACAGATACGCAGTATTTT.

This clone was recorded a few times. The gene calls are TRBV4-1 and TRBJ2-7; D unclear. Germline lookup yields CDR1 MGHRA and CDR2 YSYEKL. The CDR3 covers 14 residues. With 4 bases removed from V and 0 bases from J, the gap between germline ends came to 10 bases. The CDR3: CASSRVQASYEQYF. The CDR3 DNA reads as TGCGCCAGCAGCCGCGTCCAGGCCTCCTACGAGCAGTACTTC.

V gene TRBV6-6 combines with J gene TRBJ1-5, with D unresolved. Germline CDR1 and CDR2: MNHNY and SVGAGI (reference sequence). The CDR3 is 13 amino acids. V shed 2 bases and J shed 6 bases, with 8 bases lying between them. CDR3 DNA: TGTGCCAGCAGTTACGTGGGCGCTCAGCCCCAGCATTTT. It yields the protein CASSYVGAQPQHF.

V is TRBV4-2 and J is TRBJ2-7; a weak D match, TRBD1 (6 bases). The germline V gene has CDR1 LGHNA and CDR2 YNFKEQ. The V and J ends lost 6 bases and 6 bases respectively, with 21 bases between them. This CDR3 region has 15 residues. The CDR3 sequence is CASSQGSPGVGEQYF. The CDR3 DNA reads TGTGCCAGCAGTCAGGGAAGCCCAGGGGTTGGCGAGCAGTACTTC.

The chain joins TRBV30 to TRBJ1-1; D remains ambiguous. The germline V gene has CDR1 GTSNPN and CDR2 SVGIG (reference sequence). Trimming took off 3 bases at V and 7 bases at J, with 12 bases between the two ends. CDR3 length: 12 residues. CDR3: CAWRGWRSEAFF. CDR3 nucleotide sequence: TGTGCCTGGAGGGGATGGAGAAGTGAAGCTTTCTTT.